These 4 T cell receptor beta chains were all obtained from the same sample, sequenced in a study of blood T cell repertoires in COVID-19. Data came from immunoSEQ multiplex PCR; TCRdb stores just in-frame clones and leaves some out. The sample shows about 220,000 clones, roughly four fifths of them seen only once. Sequenced input: peripheral blood. The source is a woman aged 70 to 79 with COVID-19, enrolled during active disease.

Here the CDR3 reads CASSSGLAGPGTGELFF. The DNA for the CDR3 is TGTGCCAGCAGTTCGGGACTAGCGGGACCCGGCACCGGGGAGCTGTTTTTT. The V gene is TRBV7-2, the J gene TRBJ2-2, with TRBD2 matching 13 bases. Germline CDR1 and CDR2: SGHTA and FQGNSA. Losses at the gene ends were 6 bases for V and 4 bases for J; bases not matched to a gene: 8. The CDR3 has 17 amino acids.

The chain carries TRBV7-2 and TRBJ1-1; D might be TRBD1 (6 bases). CDR3 length equals 14 residues. Germline V gives CDR1 SGHTA, CDR2 FQGNSA. V was cut by 4 bases and J by 1 base, with 10 bases left in between. The CDR3 reads CASSWGTTNTEAFF. DNA of the CDR3: TGTGCCAGCAGCTGGGGGACAACGAACACTGAAGCTTTCTTT.

The chain couples TRBV11-2 to TRBJ2-7; 7 bases line up with TRBD2. CDR3 length equals 14 residues. Trimming cost V 3 bases and J 11 bases; bases outside gene matches: 13. Germline CDR1 is SGHAT and CDR2 is FQNNGV. The CDR3 sequence is CASSFSREIPKEYF. In DNA form, the CDR3 reads TGTGCCAGCAGCTTCTCGCGGGAGATACCTAAAGAGTACTTC.

This clone was detected only a few times. This chain joins TRBV9 and TRBJ2-2; possible D gene TRBD2, 6 bases. Trimming removed 0 bases at V and 1 base at J, with 7 bases between. The V gene's germline CDR1 is SGDLS and CDR2 YYNGEE. This CDR3 is 15 amino acids long. The CDR3 is CASSVGLGNTGELFF. CDR3 coding DNA: TGTGCCAGCAGCGTAGGACTAGGGAACACCGGGGAGCTGTTTTTT.